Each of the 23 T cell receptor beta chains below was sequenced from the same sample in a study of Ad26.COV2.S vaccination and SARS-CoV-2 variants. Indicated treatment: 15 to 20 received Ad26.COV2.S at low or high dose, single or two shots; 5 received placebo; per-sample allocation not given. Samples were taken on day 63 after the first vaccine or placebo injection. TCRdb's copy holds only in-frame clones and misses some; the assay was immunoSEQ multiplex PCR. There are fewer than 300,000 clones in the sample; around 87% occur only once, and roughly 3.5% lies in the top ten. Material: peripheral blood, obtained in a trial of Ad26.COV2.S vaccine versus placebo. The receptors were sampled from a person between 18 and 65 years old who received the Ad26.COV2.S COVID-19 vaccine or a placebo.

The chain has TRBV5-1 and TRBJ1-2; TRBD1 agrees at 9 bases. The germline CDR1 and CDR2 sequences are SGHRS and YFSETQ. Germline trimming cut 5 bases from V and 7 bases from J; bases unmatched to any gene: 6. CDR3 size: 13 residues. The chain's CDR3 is CASRGTGYSGYTF. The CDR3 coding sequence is TGCGCCAGCAGAGGGACAGGGTACAGTGGCTACACCTTC.

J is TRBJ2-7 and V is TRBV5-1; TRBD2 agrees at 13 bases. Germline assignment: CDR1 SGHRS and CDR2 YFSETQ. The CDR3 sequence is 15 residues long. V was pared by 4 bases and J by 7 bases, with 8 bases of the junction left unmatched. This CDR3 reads CASSTGLAGAGEQYF. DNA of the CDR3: TGCGCCAGCAGCACCGGACTAGCGGGAGCGGGTGAGCAGTACTTC.

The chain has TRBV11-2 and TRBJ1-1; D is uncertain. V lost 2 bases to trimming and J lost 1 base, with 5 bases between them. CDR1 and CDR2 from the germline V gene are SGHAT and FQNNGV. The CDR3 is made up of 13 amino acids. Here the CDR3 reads CASSLMGNTEAFF. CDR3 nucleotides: TGTGCCAGCAGCTTAATGGGGAACACTGAAGCTTTCTTT.

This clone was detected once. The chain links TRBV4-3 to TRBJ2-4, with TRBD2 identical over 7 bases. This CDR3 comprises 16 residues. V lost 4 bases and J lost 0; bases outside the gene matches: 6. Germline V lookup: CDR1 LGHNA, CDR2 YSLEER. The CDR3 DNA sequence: TGCGCCAGCAGCCCCGAATGGGGGGGAGCCAAAAACATTCAGTACTTC. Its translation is CASSPEWGGAKNIQYF.

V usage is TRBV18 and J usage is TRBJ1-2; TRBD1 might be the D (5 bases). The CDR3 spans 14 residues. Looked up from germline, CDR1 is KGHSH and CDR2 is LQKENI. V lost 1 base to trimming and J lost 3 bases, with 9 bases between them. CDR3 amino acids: CASSPQQGDYGYTF. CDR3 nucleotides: TGTGCCAGCTCACCACAGCAGGGTGACTATGGCTACACCTTC.

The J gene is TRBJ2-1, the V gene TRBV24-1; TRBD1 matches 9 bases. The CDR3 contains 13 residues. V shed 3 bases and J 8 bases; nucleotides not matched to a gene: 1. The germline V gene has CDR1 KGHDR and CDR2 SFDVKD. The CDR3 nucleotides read TGTGCCACCAGTGATCACAGGGGGCATGAGCAGTTCTTC. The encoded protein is CATSDHRGHEQFF.

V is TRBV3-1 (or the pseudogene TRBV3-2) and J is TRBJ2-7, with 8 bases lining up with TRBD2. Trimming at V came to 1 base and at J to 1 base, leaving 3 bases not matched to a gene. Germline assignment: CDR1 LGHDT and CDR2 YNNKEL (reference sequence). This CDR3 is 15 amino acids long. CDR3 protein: CASSQGAGASYEQYF. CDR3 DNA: TGTGCCAGCAGCCAAGGAGCGGGAGCTTCCTACGAGCAGTACTTC.

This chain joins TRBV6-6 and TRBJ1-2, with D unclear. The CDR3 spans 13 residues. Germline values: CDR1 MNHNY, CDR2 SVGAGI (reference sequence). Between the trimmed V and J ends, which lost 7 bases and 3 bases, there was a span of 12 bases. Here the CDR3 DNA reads TGTGCCAGCACCTCCCGGGAGTACTATGGCTACACCTTC. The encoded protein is CASTSREYYGYTF.

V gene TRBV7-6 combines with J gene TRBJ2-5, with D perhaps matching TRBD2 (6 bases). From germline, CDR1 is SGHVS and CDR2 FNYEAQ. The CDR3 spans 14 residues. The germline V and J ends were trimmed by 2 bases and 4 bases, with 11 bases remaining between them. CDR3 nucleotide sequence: TGTGCCAGCAGCTTATTACGGGGAGGAGAGACCCAGTACTTC. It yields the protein CASSLLRGGETQYF. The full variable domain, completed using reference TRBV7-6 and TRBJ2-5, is GAGVSQSPRYKVTKRGQDVALRCDPISGHVSLYWYRQALGQGPEFLTYFNYEAQQDKSGLPNDRFSAERPEGSISTLTIQRTEQRDSAMYRCASSLLRGGETQYFGPGTRLLVL.

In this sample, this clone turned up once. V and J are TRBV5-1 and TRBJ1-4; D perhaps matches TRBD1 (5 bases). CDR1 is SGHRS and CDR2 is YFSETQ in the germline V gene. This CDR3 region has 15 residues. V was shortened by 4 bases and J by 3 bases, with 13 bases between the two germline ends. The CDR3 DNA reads TGCGCCAGCAGCCCACGGGGGGTTGCTAATGAAAAACTGTTTTTT. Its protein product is CASSPRGVANEKLFF.

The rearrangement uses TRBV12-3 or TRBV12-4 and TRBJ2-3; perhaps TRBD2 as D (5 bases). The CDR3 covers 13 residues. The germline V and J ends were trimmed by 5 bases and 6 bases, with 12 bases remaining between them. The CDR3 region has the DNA TGTGCCAGCAGTGGACTCGGCCTGGATACGCAGTATTTT. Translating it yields CASSGLGLDTQYF.

The CDR3 spells CASSLEGQVEAFF. CDR3 sequence (DNA): TGCGCCAGCAGCTTGGAGGGACAGGTAGAAGCTTTCTTT. This rearrangement joins TRBV5-1 to TRBJ1-1; 8 nucleotides line up with TRBD1. The V gene end was trimmed by 0 bases and the J gene end by 8 bases; junction bases not matched to a gene: 3. Germline CDR1 reads SGHRS; CDR2 reads YFSETQ. This CDR3 is built from 13 residues. The full variable domain, its missing parts supplied by reference TRBV5-1 and TRBJ1-1, is KAGVTQTPRYLIKTRGQQVTLSCSPISGHRSVSWYQQTPGQGLQFLFEYFSETQRNKGNFPGRFSGRQFSNSRSEMNVSTLELGDSALYLCASSLEGQVEAFFGQGTRLTVV.

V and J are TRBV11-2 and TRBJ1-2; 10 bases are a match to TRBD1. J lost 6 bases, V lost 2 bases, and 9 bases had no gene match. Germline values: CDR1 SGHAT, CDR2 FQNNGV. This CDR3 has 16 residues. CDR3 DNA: TGTGCCAGCAGCTTAAACCGGGACAGGGGAAAGAATGGCTACACCTTC. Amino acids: CASSLNRDRGKNGYTF.

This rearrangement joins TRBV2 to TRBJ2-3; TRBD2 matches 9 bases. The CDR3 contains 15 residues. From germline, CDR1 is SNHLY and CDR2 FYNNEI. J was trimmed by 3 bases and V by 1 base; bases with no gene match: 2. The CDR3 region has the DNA TGTGCCAGCAGTGAAGGAGCGGGGGGAACAGATACGCAGTATTTT. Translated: CASSEGAGGTDTQYF.

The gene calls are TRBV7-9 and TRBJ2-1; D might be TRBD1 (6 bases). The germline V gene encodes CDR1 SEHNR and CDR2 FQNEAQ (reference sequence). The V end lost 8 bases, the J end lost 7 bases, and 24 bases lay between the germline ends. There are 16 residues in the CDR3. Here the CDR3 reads CASGTGRREIRNEQFF. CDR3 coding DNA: TGTGCCAGCGGCACAGGGCGAAGGGAAATTAGGAATGAGCAGTTCTTC.

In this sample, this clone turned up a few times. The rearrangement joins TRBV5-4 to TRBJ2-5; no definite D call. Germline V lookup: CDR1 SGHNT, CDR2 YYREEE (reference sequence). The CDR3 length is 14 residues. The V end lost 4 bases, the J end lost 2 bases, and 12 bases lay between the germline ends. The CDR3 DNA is TGTGCCAGCAGCCCGATCGACCCACAAGAGACCCAGTACTTC. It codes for CASSPIDPQETQYF.

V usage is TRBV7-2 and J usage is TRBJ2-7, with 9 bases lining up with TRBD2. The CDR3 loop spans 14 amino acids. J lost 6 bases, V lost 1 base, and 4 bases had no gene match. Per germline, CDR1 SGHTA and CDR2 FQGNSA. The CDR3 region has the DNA TGTGCCAGCAGCTTAGTCGGTAGCGGGAGCGAGCAGTACTTC. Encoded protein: CASSLVGSGSEQYF.

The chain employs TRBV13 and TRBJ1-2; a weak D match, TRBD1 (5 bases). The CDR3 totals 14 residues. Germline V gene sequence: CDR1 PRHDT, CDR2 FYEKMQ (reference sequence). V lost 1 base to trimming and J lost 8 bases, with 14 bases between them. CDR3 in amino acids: CASSLVVQGGGYTF. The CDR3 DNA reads TGTGCCAGCAGCTTAGTTGTGCAGGGAGGAGGCTACACCTTC.

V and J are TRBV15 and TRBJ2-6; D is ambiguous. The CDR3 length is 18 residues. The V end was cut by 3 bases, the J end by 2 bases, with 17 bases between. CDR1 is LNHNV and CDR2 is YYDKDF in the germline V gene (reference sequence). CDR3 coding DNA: TGTGCCACCAGCAGGCCCCTGAGTACCGCTCCTGGGGCCAACGTCCTGACTTTC. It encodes CATSRPLSTAPGANVLTF.

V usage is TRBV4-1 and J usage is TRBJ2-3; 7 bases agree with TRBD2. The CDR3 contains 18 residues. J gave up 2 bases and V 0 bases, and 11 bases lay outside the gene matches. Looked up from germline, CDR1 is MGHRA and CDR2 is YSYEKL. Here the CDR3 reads CASSQEVTSVGSTDTQYF. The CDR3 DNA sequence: TGCGCCAGCAGCCAAGAGGTCACTAGCGTGGGGTCCACAGATACGCAGTATTTT.

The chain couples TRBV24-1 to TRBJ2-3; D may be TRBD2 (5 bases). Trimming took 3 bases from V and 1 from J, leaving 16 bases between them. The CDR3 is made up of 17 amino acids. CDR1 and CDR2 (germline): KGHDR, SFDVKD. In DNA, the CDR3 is TGTGCCACCAGTGATAATGGAGAGGGTCAAGGCACAGATACGCAGTATTTT. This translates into CATSDNGEGQGTDTQYF.

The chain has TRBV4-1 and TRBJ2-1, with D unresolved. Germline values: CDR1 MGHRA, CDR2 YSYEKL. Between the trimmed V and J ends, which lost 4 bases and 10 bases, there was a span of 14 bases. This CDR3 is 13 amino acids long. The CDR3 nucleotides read TGCGCCAGCAGCCTCACCGATGTCGACGAGCAGTTCTTC. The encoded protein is CASSLTDVDEQFF.

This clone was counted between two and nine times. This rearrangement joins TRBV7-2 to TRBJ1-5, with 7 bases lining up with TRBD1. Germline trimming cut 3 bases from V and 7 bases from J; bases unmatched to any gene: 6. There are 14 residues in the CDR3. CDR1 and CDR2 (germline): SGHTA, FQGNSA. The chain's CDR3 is CASSLRQGGQPQHF. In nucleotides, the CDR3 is TGTGCCAGCAGCTTGAGACAGGGCGGCCAGCCCCAGCATTTT.